This note documents a single T cell receptor beta chain sequence. These data originate in a study of blood T cell repertoires in COVID-19. As for the study in general: Sample material is recorded as cDNA or gDNA derived from T cells, B-cell-depleted T cells, or PBMCs.

V gave up 3 bases and J gave up 2 bases; unmatched junction bases: 4. The germline V gene encodes CDR1 SGHNT and CDR2 YYREEE (reference sequence). The CDR3 consists of 15 residues. The repertoire was sequenced with immunoSEQ multiplex PCR; TCRdb's copy has only in-frame clones and lacks some. The sample lists roughly 220,000 clones; 65% to 90% were seen once. The receptor was derived from a woman in her forties with acute COVID-19. What was sequenced was PBMCs or T cells enriched from blood (not recorded which). The chain carries TRBV5-4 and TRBJ2-7; 11 nucleotides agree with TRBD2. CDR3 sequence: CASSSSLAGAYEQYF. The CDR3 nucleotides read TGTGCCAGCAGCTCCTCACTAGCGGGAGCCTACGAGCAGTACTTC.